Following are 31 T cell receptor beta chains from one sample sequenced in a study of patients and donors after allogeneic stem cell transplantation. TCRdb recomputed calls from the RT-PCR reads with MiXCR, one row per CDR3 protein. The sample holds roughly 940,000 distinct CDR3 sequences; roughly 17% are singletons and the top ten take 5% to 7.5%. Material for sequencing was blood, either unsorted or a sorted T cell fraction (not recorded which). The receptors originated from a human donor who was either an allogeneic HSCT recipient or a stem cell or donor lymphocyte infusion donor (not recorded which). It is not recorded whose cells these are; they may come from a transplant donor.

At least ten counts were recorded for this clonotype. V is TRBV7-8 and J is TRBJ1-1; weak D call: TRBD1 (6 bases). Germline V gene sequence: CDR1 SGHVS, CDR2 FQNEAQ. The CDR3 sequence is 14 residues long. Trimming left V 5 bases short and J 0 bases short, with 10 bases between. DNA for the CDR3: TGTGCCAGCAGCAGGGGGGGACTGAACACTGAAGCTTTCTTT. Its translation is CASSRGGLNTEAFF.

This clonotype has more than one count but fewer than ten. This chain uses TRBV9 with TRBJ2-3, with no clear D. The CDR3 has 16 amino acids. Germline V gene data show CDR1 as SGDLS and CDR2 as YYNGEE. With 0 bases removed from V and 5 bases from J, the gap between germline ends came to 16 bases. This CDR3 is CASSVDPFPRRDTQYF. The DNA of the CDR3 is TGTGCCAGCAGCGTAGACCCCTTCCCCCGGAGAGATACGCAGTATTTT.

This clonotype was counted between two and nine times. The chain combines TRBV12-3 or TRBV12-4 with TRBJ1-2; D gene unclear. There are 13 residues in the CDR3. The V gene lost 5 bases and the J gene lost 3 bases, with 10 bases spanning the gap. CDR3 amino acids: CASSRGPDYGYTF. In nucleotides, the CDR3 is TGTGCCAGCAGTCGAGGGCCAGACTATGGCTACACCTTC.

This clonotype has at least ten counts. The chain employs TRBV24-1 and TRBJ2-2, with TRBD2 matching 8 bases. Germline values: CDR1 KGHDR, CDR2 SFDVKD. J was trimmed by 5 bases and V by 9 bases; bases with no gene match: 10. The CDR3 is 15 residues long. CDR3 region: CATGLKAGVTGELFF. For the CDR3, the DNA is TGTGCCACCGGTCTAAAAGCGGGAGTAACCGGGGAGCTGTTTTTT.

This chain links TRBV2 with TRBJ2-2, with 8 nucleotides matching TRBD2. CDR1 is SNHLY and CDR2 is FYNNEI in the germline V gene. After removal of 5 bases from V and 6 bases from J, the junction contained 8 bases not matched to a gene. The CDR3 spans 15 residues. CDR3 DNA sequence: TGTGCCAGCAGTCGGAGCGGGAGTGGAGCCGGGGAGCTGTTTTTT. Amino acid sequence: CASSRSGSGAGELFF.

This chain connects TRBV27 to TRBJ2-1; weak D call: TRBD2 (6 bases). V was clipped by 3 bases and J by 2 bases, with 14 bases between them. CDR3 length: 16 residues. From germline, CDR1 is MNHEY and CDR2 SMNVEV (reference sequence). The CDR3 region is CASSFQDYPPYNEQFF. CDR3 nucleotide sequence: TGTGCCAGCAGTTTTCAGGACTATCCCCCCTACAATGAGCAGTTCTTC.

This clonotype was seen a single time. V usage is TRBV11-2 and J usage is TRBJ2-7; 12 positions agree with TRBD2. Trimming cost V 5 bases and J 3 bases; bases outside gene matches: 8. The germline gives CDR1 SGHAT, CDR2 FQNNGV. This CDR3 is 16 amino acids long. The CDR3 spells CASSLAGGPGFYEQYF. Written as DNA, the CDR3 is TGTGCCAGCAGCCTAGCGGGAGGGCCGGGATTCTACGAGCAGTACTTC.

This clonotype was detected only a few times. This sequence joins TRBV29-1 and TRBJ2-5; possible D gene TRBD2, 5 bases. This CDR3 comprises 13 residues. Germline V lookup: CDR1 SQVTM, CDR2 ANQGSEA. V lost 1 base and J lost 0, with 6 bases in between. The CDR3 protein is CSVEARDQETQYF. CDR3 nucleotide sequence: TGCAGCGTTGAAGCGAGGGACCAAGAGACCCAGTACTTC.

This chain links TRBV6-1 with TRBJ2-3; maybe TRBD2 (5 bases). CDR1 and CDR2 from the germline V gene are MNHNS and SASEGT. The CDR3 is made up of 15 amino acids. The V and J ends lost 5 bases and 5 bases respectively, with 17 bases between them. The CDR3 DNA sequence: TGTGCCAGCAGTCCCTTGAGCGGCTCGGGAGATACGCAGTATTTT. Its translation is CASSPLSGSGDTQYF.

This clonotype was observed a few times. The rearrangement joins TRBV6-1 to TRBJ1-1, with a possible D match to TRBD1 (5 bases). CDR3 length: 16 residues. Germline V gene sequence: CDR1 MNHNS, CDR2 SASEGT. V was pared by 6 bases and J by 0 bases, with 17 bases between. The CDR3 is CASRNYGAGMNTEAFF. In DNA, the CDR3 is TGTGCCAGCAGAAATTACGGGGCAGGGATGAACACTGAAGCTTTCTTT.

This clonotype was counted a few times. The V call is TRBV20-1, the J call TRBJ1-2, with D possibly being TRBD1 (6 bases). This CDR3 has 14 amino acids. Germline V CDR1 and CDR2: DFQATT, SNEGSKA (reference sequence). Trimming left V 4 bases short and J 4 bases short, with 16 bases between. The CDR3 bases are TGCAGTGCTAACGACCGCAGGGGTGCCTATGGCTACACCTTC. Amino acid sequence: CSANDRRGAYGYTF.

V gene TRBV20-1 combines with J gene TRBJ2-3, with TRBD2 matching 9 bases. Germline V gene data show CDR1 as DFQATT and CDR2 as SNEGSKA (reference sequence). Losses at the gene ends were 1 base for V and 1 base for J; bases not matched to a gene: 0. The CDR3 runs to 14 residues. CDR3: CSARGTSGTDTQYF. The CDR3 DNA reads TGCAGTGCTAGAGGGACTAGCGGCACAGATACGCAGTATTTT.

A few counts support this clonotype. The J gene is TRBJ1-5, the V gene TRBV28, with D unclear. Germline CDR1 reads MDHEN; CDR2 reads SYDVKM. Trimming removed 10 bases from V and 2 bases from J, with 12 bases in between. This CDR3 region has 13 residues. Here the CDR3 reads CATAGAGNQPQHF. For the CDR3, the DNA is TGTGCCACCGCGGGCGCGGGCAATCAGCCCCAGCATTTT. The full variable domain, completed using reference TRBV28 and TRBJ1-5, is DVKVTQSSRYLVKRTGEKVFLECVQDMDHENMFWYRQDPGLGLRLIYFSYDVKMKEKGDIPEGYSVSREKKERFSLILESASTNQTSMYLCATAGAGNQPQHFGDGTRLSIL.

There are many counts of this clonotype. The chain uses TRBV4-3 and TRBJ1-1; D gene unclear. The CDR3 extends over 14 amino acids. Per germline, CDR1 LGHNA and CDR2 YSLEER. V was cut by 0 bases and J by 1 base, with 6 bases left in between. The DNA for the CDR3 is TGCGCCAGCAGCCAAGATGAAGGGAACACTGAAGCTTTCTTT. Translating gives CASSQDEGNTEAFF.

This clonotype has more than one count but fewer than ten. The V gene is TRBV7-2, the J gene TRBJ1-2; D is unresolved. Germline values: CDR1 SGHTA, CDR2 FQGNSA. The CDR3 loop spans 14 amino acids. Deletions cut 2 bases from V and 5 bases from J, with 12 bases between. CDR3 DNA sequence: TGTGCCAGCAGCTTACTTGGGCAGGCGTATGGCTACACCTTC. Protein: CASSLLGQAYGYTF.

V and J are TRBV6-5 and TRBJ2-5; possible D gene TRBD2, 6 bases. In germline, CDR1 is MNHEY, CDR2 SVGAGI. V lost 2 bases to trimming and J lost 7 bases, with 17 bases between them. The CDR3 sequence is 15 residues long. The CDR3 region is CASSYGTVPPGTQYF. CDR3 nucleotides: TGTGCCAGCAGTTACGGGACTGTCCCCCCGGGGACCCAGTACTTC.

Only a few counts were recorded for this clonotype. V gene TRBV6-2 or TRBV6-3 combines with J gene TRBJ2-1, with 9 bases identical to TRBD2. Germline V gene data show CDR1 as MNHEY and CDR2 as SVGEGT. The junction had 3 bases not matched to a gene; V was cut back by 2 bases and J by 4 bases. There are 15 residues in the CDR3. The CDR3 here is CASSYGGLAYNEQFF. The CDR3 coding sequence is TGTGCCAGCAGTTACGGGGGACTAGCTTACAATGAGCAGTTCTTC.

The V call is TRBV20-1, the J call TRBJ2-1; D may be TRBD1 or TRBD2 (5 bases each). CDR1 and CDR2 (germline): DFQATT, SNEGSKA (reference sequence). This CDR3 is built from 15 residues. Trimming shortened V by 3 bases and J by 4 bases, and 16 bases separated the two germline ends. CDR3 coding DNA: TGCAGTGCTAGCCCTCGGGGCTCCCCGTACAATGAGCAGTTCTTC. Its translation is CSASPRGSPYNEQFF.

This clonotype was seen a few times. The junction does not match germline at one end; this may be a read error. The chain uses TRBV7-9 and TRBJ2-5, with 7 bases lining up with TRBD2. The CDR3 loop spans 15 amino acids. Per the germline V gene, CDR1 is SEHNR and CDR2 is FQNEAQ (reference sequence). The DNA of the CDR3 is TGTGCCAGCAGCTTAGGACTAGCAGCCCAAGGGACCCAGTACTTC. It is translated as CASSLGLAAQGTQYF. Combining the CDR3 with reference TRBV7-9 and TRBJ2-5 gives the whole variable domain DTGVSQNPRHKITKRGQNVTFRCDPISEHNRLYWYRQTLGQGPEFLTYFQNEAQLEKSRLLSDRFSAERPKGSFSTLEIQRTEQGDSAMYLCASSLGLAAQGTQYFGPGTRLLVL.

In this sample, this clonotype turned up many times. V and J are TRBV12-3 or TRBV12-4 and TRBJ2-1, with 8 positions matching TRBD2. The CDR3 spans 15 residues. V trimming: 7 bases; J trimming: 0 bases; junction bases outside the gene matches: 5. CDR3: CASISGTSSYNEQFF. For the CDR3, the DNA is TGTGCCAGCATTAGCGGGACTAGCTCCTACAATGAGCAGTTCTTC.

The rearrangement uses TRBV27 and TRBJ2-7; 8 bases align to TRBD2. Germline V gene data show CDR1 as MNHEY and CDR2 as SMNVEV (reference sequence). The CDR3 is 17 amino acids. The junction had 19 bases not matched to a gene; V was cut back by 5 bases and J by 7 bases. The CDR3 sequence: CASSPRIPGGRSWEQYF. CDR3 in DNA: TGTGCCAGCAGTCCACGGATTCCGGGGGGGAGAAGTTGGGAGCAGTACTTC.

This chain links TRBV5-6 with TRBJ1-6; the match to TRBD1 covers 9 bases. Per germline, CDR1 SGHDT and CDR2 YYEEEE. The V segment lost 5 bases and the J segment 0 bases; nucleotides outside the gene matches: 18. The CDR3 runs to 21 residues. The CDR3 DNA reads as TGTGCCAGCAGTTCGCCGTTCGGGGACAGGGAAAGGAGCTCCTATAATTCACCCCTCCACTTT. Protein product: CASSSPFGDRERSSYNSPLHF.

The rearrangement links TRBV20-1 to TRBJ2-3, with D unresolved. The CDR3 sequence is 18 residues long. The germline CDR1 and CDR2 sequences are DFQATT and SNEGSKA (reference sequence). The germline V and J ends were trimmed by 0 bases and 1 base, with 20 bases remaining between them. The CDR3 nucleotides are TGCAGTGCTAGAGACCGCTTTCTAAGCAGTGGGGGCACAGATACGCAGTATTTT. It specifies CSARDRFLSSGGTDTQYF.

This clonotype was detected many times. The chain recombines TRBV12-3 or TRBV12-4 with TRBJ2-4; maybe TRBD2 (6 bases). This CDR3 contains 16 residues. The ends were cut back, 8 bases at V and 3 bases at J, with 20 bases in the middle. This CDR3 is CASSRRGVSYKNIQYF. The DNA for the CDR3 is TGTGCCAGCTCGAGGCGGGGTGTAAGTTACAAAAACATTCAGTACTTC.

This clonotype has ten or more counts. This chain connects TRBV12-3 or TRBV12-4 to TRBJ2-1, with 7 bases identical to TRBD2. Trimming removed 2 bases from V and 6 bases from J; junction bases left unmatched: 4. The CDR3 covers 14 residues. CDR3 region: CASSLRWGGNEQFF. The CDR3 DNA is TGTGCCAGCAGTTTAAGGTGGGGGGGCAATGAGCAGTTCTTC.

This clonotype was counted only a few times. The CDR3, as DNA: TGCAGCGTTGCGAGGGGGTTGAACACTGAAGCTTTCTTT. It specifies CSVARGLNTEAFF. The chain employs TRBV29-1 and TRBJ1-1; TRBD1 might be the D (6 bases). Germline values: CDR1 SQVTM, CDR2 ANQGSEA. The length of the CDR3 is 13 residues. V was cut by 4 bases and J by 0 bases, with 9 bases left in between.

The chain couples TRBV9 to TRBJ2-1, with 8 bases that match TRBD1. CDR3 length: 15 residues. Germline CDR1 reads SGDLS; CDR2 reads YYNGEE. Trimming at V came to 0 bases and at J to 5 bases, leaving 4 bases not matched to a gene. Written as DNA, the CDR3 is TGTGCCAGCAGCGTAGGACAGGGGTTGGACAATGAGCAGTTCTTC. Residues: CASSVGQGLDNEQFF. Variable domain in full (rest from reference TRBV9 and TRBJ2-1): DSGVTQTPKHLITATGQRVTLRCSPRSGDLSVYWYQQSLDQGLQFLIQYYNGEERAKGNILERFSAQQFPDLHSELNLSSLELGDSALYFCASSVGQGLDNEQFFGPGTRLTVL.

The CDR3 sequence: CASSPVGGWETQYF. In DNA, the CDR3 is TGTGCCAGCAGTCCCGTCGGGGGGTGGGAGACCCAGTACTTC. V is TRBV12-3 or TRBV12-4 and J is TRBJ2-5; TRBD2 matches at 7 bases. The CDR3 loop spans 14 amino acids. Trimming removed 5 bases from V and 5 bases from J; junction bases left unmatched: 8.

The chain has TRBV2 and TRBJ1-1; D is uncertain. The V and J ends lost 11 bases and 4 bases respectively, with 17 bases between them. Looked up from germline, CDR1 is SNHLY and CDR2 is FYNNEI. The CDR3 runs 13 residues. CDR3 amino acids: CARDTSLGTEAFF. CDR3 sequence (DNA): TGTGCCCGCGACACCAGCCTAGGCACTGAAGCTTTCTTT.

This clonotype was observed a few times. The CDR3 DNA follows: TGTGCCATCGCATCCGGGCAGGGTACAGGGGACACTGAAGCTTTCTTT. Its translation is CAIASGQGTGDTEAFF. This chain links TRBV10-3 with TRBJ1-1; TRBD1 matches 7 bases. J was trimmed by 3 bases and V by 8 bases; bases with no gene match: 15. The CDR3 is made up of 16 amino acids. CDR1 and CDR2 from the germline V gene are ENHRY and SYGVKD.

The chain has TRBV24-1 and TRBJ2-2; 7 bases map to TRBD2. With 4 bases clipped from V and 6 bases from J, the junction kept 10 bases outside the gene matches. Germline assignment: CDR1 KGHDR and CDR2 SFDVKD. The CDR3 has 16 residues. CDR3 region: CATSDRTPGGAGELFF. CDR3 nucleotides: TGTGCCACCAGTGACCGGACGCCTGGGGGGGCCGGGGAGCTGTTTTTT.